The clone carrying this T cell receptor beta chain was seen many times. Antigen: not known. A single record per CDR3 protein comes from TCRdb applying MiXCR to the 5' RACE reads. The sample includes under 900,000 distinct CDR3 sequences, roughly 12% seen only once; the top ten take about 1.5%. These data originate in a study of identical twins. Findings and limits, study-wide: Findings came from cross-sectional statistics, without long-term follow-up of donors. Twins shared out-of-frame alpha sequences with excess low generation probability.

Per the germline V gene, CDR1 is DFQATT and CDR2 is SNEGSKA (reference sequence). This CDR3 contains 15 residues. Trimming stripped 2 bases from V and 0 bases from J, with 12 bases between. The data were also submitted as part of a second study, on yellow fever vaccine responses in identical twins.

The sequence was obtained from a young woman in good health. Sequenced material: PBMCs. The chain combines TRBV20-1 with TRBJ2-3; D perhaps matches TRBD1 (6 bases). The CDR3 DNA reads TGCAGTGCTAGAACCGGGACAACTAGCACAGATACGCAGTATTTT. It encodes CSARTGTTSTDTQYF.